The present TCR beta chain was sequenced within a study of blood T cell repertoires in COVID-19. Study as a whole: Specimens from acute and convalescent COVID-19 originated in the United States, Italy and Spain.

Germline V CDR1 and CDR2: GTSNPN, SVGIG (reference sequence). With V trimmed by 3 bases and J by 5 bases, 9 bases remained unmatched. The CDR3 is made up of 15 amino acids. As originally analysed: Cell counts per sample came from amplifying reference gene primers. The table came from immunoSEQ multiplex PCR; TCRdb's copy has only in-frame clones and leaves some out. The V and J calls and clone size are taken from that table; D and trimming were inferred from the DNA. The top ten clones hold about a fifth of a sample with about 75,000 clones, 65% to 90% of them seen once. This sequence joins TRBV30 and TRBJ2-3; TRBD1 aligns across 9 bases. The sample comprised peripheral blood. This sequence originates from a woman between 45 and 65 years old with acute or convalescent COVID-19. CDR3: CAWRGGQGSGDTQYF. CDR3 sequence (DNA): TGTGCCTGGAGAGGAGGACAGGGGTCGGGAGATACGCAGTATTTT.